This entry lists 30 T cell receptor beta chains sequenced from one sample in a study of blood T cell repertoires in COVID-19. Assay used: immunoSEQ multiplex PCR; TCRdb lists only in-frame clones, some missing. The sample has about 100,000 clones; approximately 90% are singletons. Sequenced sample: peripheral blood. All receptors come from a man between 50 and 59 years old with active COVID-19.

V is TRBV5-1 and J is TRBJ2-2; tentative D call: TRBD2 (6 bases). With 4 bases removed from V and 5 bases from J, the gap between germline ends came to 9 bases. The CDR3 consists of 13 residues. Germline CDR1 is SGHRS and CDR2 is YFSETQ. CDR3 loop: CASSPGGTGELFF. CDR3 coding DNA: TGCGCCAGCAGCCCCGGAGGGACCGGGGAGCTGTTTTTT.

This CDR3 reads CAWTWGSSGSLYNEQFF. Here the CDR3 DNA reads TGTGCCTGGACTTGGGGGTCTAGCGGGAGTCTATACAATGAGCAGTTCTTC. This chain connects TRBV30 to TRBJ2-1; TRBD2 agrees at 10 bases. The CDR3 contains 17 residues. The V gene's germline CDR1 is GTSNPN and CDR2 SVGIG (reference sequence). V shed 4 bases and J 4 bases; nucleotides not matched to a gene: 13.

This sequence joins TRBV11-2 and TRBJ2-7, with TRBD2 as a possible D gene (5 bases). V was pared by 0 bases and J by 1 base, with 10 bases between. There are 15 residues in the CDR3. Germline CDR1 SGHAT, CDR2 FQNNGV. This CDR3 is CASSLDHRGSYEQYF. DNA of the CDR3: TGTGCCAGCAGCTTAGATCATCGGGGATCCTACGAGCAGTACTTC.

The chain's CDR3 is CASSLESSPYYEQYF. Written as DNA, the CDR3 is TGTGCCAGCAGCTTAGAGTCTTCTCCCTACTACGAGCAGTACTTC. The V call is TRBV7-6, the J call TRBJ2-7; the D is unclear. CDR1 and CDR2 from the germline V gene are SGHVS and FNYEAQ. There are 15 residues in the CDR3. The V and J ends lost 1 base and 3 bases respectively, with 13 bases between them.

The rearrangement uses TRBV11-2 and TRBJ2-3; TRBD2 matches 8 bases. Germline assignment: CDR1 SGHAT and CDR2 FQNNGV. CDR3 size: 15 residues. V was pared by 7 bases and J by 2 bases, with 8 bases of the junction left unmatched. For the CDR3, the DNA is TGTGCCAGCATCCGGGGGGGGCTCTTCACAGATACGCAGTATTTT. Translated: CASIRGGLFTDTQYF.

The rearrangement joins TRBV5-1 to TRBJ1-1; D is unresolved. The CDR3 runs to 14 residues. Trimming took 3 bases from V and 0 from J, leaving 9 bases between them. Germline V gene lookup returns CDR1 SGHRS and CDR2 YFSETQ. The CDR3 bases are TGCGCCAGCAGCTCGGGGTCTATGAACACTGAAGCTTTCTTT. This codes for CASSSGSMNTEAFF.

This chain connects TRBV25-1 to TRBJ2-1, with TRBD1 as a possible D gene (7 bases). The ends were cut back, 1 base at V and 7 bases at J, with 17 bases in the middle. CDR1 MGHDK and CDR2 SYGVNS come from the germline V gene. The CDR3 is 16 residues long. The CDR3 DNA follows: TGTGCCAGCAGTGAATTCGGACGGGGGACAGAAAATGAGCAGTTCTTC. Its translation: CASSEFGRGTENEQFF. The entire variable domain, with the rest obtained from reference TRBV25-1 and TRBJ2-1, is as follows: EADIYQTPRYLVIGTGKKITLECSQTMGHDKMYWYQQDPGMELHLIHYSYGVNSTEKGDLSSESTVSRIRTEHFPLTLESARPSHTSQYLCASSEFGRGTENEQFFGPGTRLTVL.

The chain couples TRBV7-9 to TRBJ1-4; 12 bases align to TRBD1. The germline V gene encodes CDR1 SEHNR and CDR2 FQNEAQ (reference sequence). V was pared by 5 bases and J by 4 bases, with 11 bases of the junction left unmatched. The CDR3 covers 18 residues. The CDR3 sequence is CASSPGQGARADNEKLFF. The CDR3 DNA follows: TGTGCCAGCAGCCCGGGACAGGGGGCGCGTGCGGATAATGAAAAACTGTTTTTT.

J is TRBJ2-1 and V is TRBV19, with 9 bases that match TRBD1. The CDR3 consists of 16 residues. Germline V CDR1 and CDR2: LNHDA, SQIVND (reference sequence). The V and J ends lost 4 bases and 5 bases, in that order; junction bases with no gene match: 9. The CDR3 region is CASSKPTGQGHNEQFF. The CDR3 DNA reads TGTGCCAGTAGTAAGCCGACGGGACAGGGACACAATGAGCAGTTCTTC. The variable domain in full, completed from reference TRBV19 and TRBJ2-1, reads DGGITQSPKYLFRKEGQNVTLSCEQNLNHDAMYWYRQDPGQGLRLIYYSQIVNDFQKGDIAEGYSVSREKKESFPLTVTSAQKNPTAFYLCASSKPTGQGHNEQFFGPGTRLTVL.

The chain links TRBV6-6 to TRBJ2-1, with TRBD1 matching 11 bases. CDR1 and CDR2 from the germline V gene are MNHNY and SVGAGI (reference sequence). This CDR3 comprises 15 residues. V lost 6 bases and J lost 7; bases outside the gene matches: 8. The CDR3 here is CASSTAGTGGNEQFF. CDR3 sequence (DNA): TGTGCCAGCAGCACTGCCGGGACAGGGGGGAATGAGCAGTTCTTC.

The chain joins TRBV6-5 to TRBJ1-1; a possible D gene is TRBD1 (6 bases). Per germline, CDR1 MNHEY and CDR2 SVGAGI. Trimming took 6 bases from V and 3 from J, leaving 17 bases between them. This CDR3 spans 15 amino acids. CDR3 in amino acids: CASSPRWGLHTEAFF. The CDR3 nucleotides read TGTGCCAGCAGCCCCCGGTGGGGGCTTCACACTGAAGCTTTCTTT.

This rearrangement joins TRBV11-2 to TRBJ2-5, with 14 bases fitting TRBD2. The CDR3 is 18 residues long. Germline CDR1 SGHAT, CDR2 FQNNGV. V lost 4 bases and J lost 4; bases outside the gene matches: 11. CDR3 residues: CASSSGTSGGRARETQYF. The CDR3 coding sequence is TGTGCCAGCAGCTCTGGGACTAGCGGGGGCCGTGCGCGAGAGACCCAGTACTTC.

CDR3 in DNA: TGTGCCGTCCGGGGATGGGAGGGAGGCACTGAAGCTTTCTTT. Protein product: CAVRGWEGGTEAFF. The chain has TRBV30 and TRBJ1-1; D is uncertain. This CDR3 region has 14 residues. The germline V gene encodes CDR1 GTSNPN and CDR2 SVGIG (reference sequence). V was pared by 8 bases and J by 4 bases, with 20 bases between.

The gene calls are TRBV18 and TRBJ1-3; 7 nucleotides agree with TRBD1. Germline values: CDR1 KGHSH, CDR2 LQKENI. The V gene end was trimmed by 4 bases and the J gene end by 2 bases; junction bases not matched to a gene: 5. The CDR3 extends over 15 amino acids. Here the CDR3 reads CASSRGTVAGNTIYF. Here the CDR3 DNA reads TGTGCCAGCTCACGTGGGACAGTGGCTGGAAACACCATATATTTT.

This rearrangement joins TRBV5-1 to TRBJ2-5; D gene uncertain. V was clipped by 2 bases and J by 0 bases, with 11 bases between them. Germline V gene data show CDR1 as SGHRS and CDR2 as YFSETQ. The CDR3 is made up of 15 amino acids. CDR3 region: CASSFSPLYQETQYF. The CDR3 DNA follows: TGCGCCAGCAGCTTTTCCCCTCTTTACCAAGAGACCCAGTACTTC. Full variable domain (missing parts from reference TRBV5-1 and TRBJ2-5): KAGVTQTPRYLIKTRGQQVTLSCSPISGHRSVSWYQQTPGQGLQFLFEYFSETQRNKGNFPGRFSGRQFSNSRSEMNVSTLELGDSALYLCASSFSPLYQETQYFGPGTRLLVL.

The chain joins TRBV27 to TRBJ2-7, with 9 bases fitting TRBD2. Germline V gene sequence: CDR1 MNHEY, CDR2 SMNVEV (reference sequence). This CDR3 contains 14 residues. V lost 6 bases and J lost 9; bases outside the gene matches: 12. Here the CDR3 reads CASRPSGATLGQYV. DNA of the CDR3: TGTGCCAGCAGGCCTAGCGGGGCCACCCTAGGGCAGTACGTC.

The J gene is TRBJ2-3, the V gene TRBV7-3; a possible D gene is TRBD2 (6 bases). Germline V lookup: CDR1 SGHTA, CDR2 FQGTGA. This CDR3 has 14 amino acids. V lost 5 bases and J lost 2, with 11 bases in between. This chain's CDR3 is CASSPGLTTDTQYF. CDR3 sequence (DNA): TGTGCCAGCAGCCCGGGACTCACCACAGATACGCAGTATTTT.

The V and J genes are TRBV15 and TRBJ2-7, with D unresolved. The CDR3 is made up of 14 amino acids. Trimming pared 0 bases from V and 4 bases from J, leaving 10 bases between. Germline-derived CDR1 and CDR2 are LNHNV and YYDKDF (reference sequence). The CDR3 DNA follows: TGTGCCACCAGCAGAGATTCAGGAAATTACGAGCAGTACTTC. Translation gives CATSRDSGNYEQYF.

V gene TRBV15 combines with J gene TRBJ1-2; D not resolved. Per germline, CDR1 LNHNV and CDR2 YYDKDF (reference sequence). The CDR3 spans 16 residues. V shed 2 bases and J shed 0 bases, with 13 bases lying between them. DNA of the CDR3: TGTGCCACCAGCAGAACCGGAGGACCTGCTAACTATGGCTACACCTTC. Its protein product is CATSRTGGPANYGYTF. The full variable domain, rest sourced from reference TRBV15 and TRBJ1-2, is DAMVIQNPRYQVTQFGKPVTLSCSQTLNHNVMYWYQQKSSQAPKLLFHYYDKDFNNEADTPDNFQSRRPNTSFCFLDIRSPGLGDTAMYLCATSRTGGPANYGYTFGSGTRLTVV.

This sequence joins TRBV4-1 and TRBJ2-1, with D maybe TRBD2 (5 bases). CDR1 is MGHRA and CDR2 is YSYEKL in the germline V gene. The CDR3 contains 16 residues. V was clipped by 0 bases and J by 0 bases, with 9 bases between them. The CDR3 is CASSQDNRGSYNEQFF. As DNA, the CDR3 is TGCGCCAGCAGCCAAGATAACCGGGGCTCCTACAATGAGCAGTTCTTC.

The genes are TRBV18 and TRBJ1-2; D remains ambiguous. Germline V gene lookup returns CDR1 KGHSH and CDR2 LQKENI. Trimming took 6 bases from V and 2 from J, leaving 16 bases between them. CDR3 length: 15 amino acids. DNA for the CDR3: TGTGCCAGCTCGCCAACGAAAGCCGTAAACTATGGCTACACCTTC. As protein: CASSPTKAVNYGYTF.

The chain uses TRBV5-1 and TRBJ1-1, with TRBD1 as a possible D gene (5 bases). The V and J ends lost 0 bases and 0 bases respectively, with 6 bases between them. This CDR3 comprises 14 residues. The germline V gene has CDR1 SGHRS and CDR2 YFSETQ. The CDR3 loop is CASSLGQMNTEAFF. The CDR3 DNA follows: TGCGCCAGCAGCTTGGGACAGATGAACACTGAAGCTTTCTTT. Filled out from reference TRBV5-1 and TRBJ1-1, the complete variable domain reads KAGVTQTPRYLIKTRGQQVTLSCSPISGHRSVSWYQQTPGQGLQFLFEYFSETQRNKGNFPGRFSGRQFSNSRSEMNVSTLELGDSALYLCASSLGQMNTEAFFGQGTRLTVV.

The J gene is TRBJ2-1, the V gene TRBV10-1; D not resolved. This CDR3 has 13 amino acids. V was clipped by 3 bases and J by 7 bases, with 10 bases between them. Germline lookup yields CDR1 WNHNN and CDR2 SYGVQD (reference sequence). CDR3 sequence (DNA): TGCGCCAGCAGTGAAGATATTACAAATGAGCAGTTCTTC. As protein: CASSEDITNEQFF.

V and J are TRBV5-1 and TRBJ2-3, with 9 bases matching TRBD2. From germline, CDR1 is SGHRS and CDR2 YFSETQ. There are 17 residues in the CDR3. With 0 bases clipped from V and 5 bases from J, the junction kept 10 bases outside the gene matches. The DNA of the CDR3 is TGCGCCAGCAGCTTGGCCGGGGCGGGAGGGCCCCAAGATACGCAGTATTTT. It is translated as CASSLAGAGGPQDTQYF.

The sample holds one count of this clone. The same CDR3 can be traced to other DNA sequences in this sample. This chain links TRBV6-1 with TRBJ1-1; possibly TRBD1 for D (6 bases). Germline values: CDR1 MNHNS, CDR2 SASEGT. The CDR3 is 14 amino acids. V lost 0 bases, J lost 1 base, and 6 bases lay in between. The CDR3 DNA reads as TGTGCCAGCAGTGAAGCAGGGGGGAACACTGAAGCTTTCTTT. It yields the protein CASSEAGGNTEAFF.

The chain uses TRBV5-4 and TRBJ2-2; possible D gene TRBD2, 6 bases. The CDR3 contains 14 residues. Trimming pared 4 bases from V and 7 bases from J, leaving 14 bases between. Germline V CDR1 and CDR2: SGHNT, YYREEE (reference sequence). This chain's CDR3 is CASSRGGDGGELFF. CDR3 DNA sequence: TGTGCCAGCAGCCGGGGCGGGGATGGCGGGGAGCTGTTTTTT.

The chain employs TRBV9 and TRBJ2-7; 7 nucleotides align to TRBD1. Per the germline V gene, CDR1 is SGDLS and CDR2 is YYNGEE. Trimming removed 0 bases from V and 0 bases from J; junction bases left unmatched: 6. The CDR3 sequence is 16 residues long. CDR3 protein: CASSVGAGTASYEQYF. The DNA for the CDR3 is TGTGCCAGCAGCGTAGGGGCCGGGACAGCCTCCTACGAGCAGTACTTC.

The chain employs TRBV5-4 and TRBJ2-5; TRBD2 matches 8 bases. J gave up 2 bases and V 10 bases, and 10 bases lay outside the gene matches. The CDR3 extends over 14 amino acids. The germline gives CDR1 SGHNT, CDR2 YYREEE (reference sequence). The CDR3, as DNA: TGTGCCGTCGGCCGGGGGGGCGGGCAAGAGACCCAGTACTTC. This sequence encodes CAVGRGGGQETQYF.

The chain uses TRBV5-6 and TRBJ1-1; D not certain. Deletions cut 3 bases from V and 3 bases from J, with 12 bases between. CDR1 is SGHDT, CDR2 YYEEEE, per germline. The CDR3 is made up of 14 amino acids. DNA for the CDR3: TGTGCCAGCAGCTGGACCCCGGAGGACACTGAAGCTTTCTTT. It codes for CASSWTPEDTEAFF.

The chain uses TRBV7-6 and TRBJ2-7; D possibly corresponds to TRBD2 (7 bases). Trimming took off 5 bases at V and 3 bases at J, with 11 bases between the two ends. The CDR3 covers 13 residues. Germline V CDR1 and CDR2: SGHVS, FNYEAQ. The CDR3 reads CASSPGGHYEQYF. The DNA for the CDR3 is TGTGCCAGCAGCCCGGGGGGCCACTACGAGCAGTACTTC.